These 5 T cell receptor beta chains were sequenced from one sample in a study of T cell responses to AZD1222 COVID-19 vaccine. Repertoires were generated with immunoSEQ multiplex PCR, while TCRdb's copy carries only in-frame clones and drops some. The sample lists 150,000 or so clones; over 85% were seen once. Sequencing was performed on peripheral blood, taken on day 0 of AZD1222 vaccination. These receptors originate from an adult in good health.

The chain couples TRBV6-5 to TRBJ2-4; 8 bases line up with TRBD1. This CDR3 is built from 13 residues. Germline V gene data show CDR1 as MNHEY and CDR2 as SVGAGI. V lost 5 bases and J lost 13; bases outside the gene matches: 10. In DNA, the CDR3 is TGTGCCAGCAGTACACCGGGACAGGCTCCACAGTACTTC. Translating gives CASSTPGQAPQYF.

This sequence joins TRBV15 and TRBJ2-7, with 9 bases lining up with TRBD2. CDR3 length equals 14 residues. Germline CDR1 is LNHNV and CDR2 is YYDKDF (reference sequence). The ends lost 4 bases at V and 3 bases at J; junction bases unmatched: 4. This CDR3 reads CATSIAGVSYEQYF. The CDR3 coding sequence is TGTGCCACCAGCATAGCGGGAGTAAGCTACGAGCAGTACTTC.

The CDR3 here is CASSIDRGTEAFF. In nucleotides, the CDR3 is TGTGCCAGTAGTATAGATCGGGGTACTGAAGCTTTCTTT. This chain connects TRBV19 to TRBJ1-1; D unresolved. The CDR3 extends over 13 amino acids. In germline, CDR1 is LNHDA, CDR2 SQIVND (reference sequence). Trimming stripped 0 bases from V and 5 bases from J, with 7 bases between.

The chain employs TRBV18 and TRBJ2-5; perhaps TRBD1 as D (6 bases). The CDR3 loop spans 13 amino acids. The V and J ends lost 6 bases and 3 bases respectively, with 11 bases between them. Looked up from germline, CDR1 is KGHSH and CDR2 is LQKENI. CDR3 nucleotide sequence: TGTGCCAGCTCTGGTGCAGGGGAAGAGACCCAGTACTTC. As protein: CASSGAGEETQYF.

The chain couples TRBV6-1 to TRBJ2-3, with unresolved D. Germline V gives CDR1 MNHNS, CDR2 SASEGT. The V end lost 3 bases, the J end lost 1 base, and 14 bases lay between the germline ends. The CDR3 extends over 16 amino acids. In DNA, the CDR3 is TGTGCCAGCAGTGACCGGGTTGTGCAGGGCACAGATACGCAGTATTTT. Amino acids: CASSDRVVQGTDTQYF.